The 23 T cell receptor beta chains below were found in one sample sequenced in a study of blood T cells in healthy people across ages. PCR was performed a second time for about 6 to 11 cycles using a sample-barcoded 5' primer and a J-beta primer mix. TCRdb analysed the 5' RACE reads with MiXCR anew, one entry per CDR3 protein. The table records approximately 600,000 distinct CDR3 sequences, 45% to 65% of them present only once. Sequenced: blood. The receptor source for this set is a man aged 55-75 years in good health.

There are a few counts of this clonotype. The chain couples TRBV12-3 or TRBV12-4 to TRBJ1-5; D possibly corresponds to TRBD1 (5 bases). This CDR3 region has 15 residues. V was clipped by 6 bases and J by 1 base, with 13 bases between them. The CDR3 sequence: CASSPGAMSNQPQHF. CDR3 DNA: TGTGCCAGCAGCCCCGGGGCCATGAGCAATCAGCCCCAGCATTTT.

The chain is built from TRBV5-1 and TRBJ1-3; D gene uncertain. V gave up 4 bases and J gave up 0 bases, with 11 bases separating them. CDR3 length: 15 residues. The V gene's germline CDR1 is SGHRS and CDR2 YFSETQ. The CDR3 is CASSPRTVSGNTIYF. CDR3 bases: TGCGCCAGCAGCCCGAGGACGGTCTCTGGAAACACCATATATTTT.

This clonotype has a handful of counts. V is TRBV20-1 and J is TRBJ2-3; the match to TRBD2 covers 9 bases. Germline CDR1 DFQATT, CDR2 SNEGSKA (reference sequence). V dropped 5 bases and J dropped 2; count of bases not matched to a gene: 20. The CDR3 totals 19 residues. CDR3 in DNA: TGCAGTGCTCCTGTGGGGCGGGGGGGGCTGGTATTTTACACAGATACGCAGTATTTT. The encoded protein is CSAPVGRGGLVFYTDTQYF.

The V call is TRBV6-5, the J call TRBJ2-3, with 11 bases matching TRBD2. Germline V gene lookup returns CDR1 MNHEY and CDR2 SVGAGI. The CDR3 is made up of 16 amino acids. After removal of 7 bases from V and 2 bases from J, the junction contained 8 bases not matched to a gene. The CDR3 region is CASTTLAGGYTDTQYF. CDR3 nucleotide sequence: TGTGCCAGCACCACCCTAGCGGGGGGTTACACAGATACGCAGTATTTT.

The table lists this clonotype with many counts. The chain recombines TRBV7-6 with TRBJ2-7; perhaps TRBD1 as D (6 bases). This CDR3 region has 15 residues. Germline loops: CDR1 SGHVS, CDR2 FNYEAQ. Trimming took off 1 base at V and 2 bases at J, with 12 bases between the two ends. CDR3 sequence (DNA): TGTGCCAGCAGCTTAGATTCAGGGACAACCTACGAGCAGTACTTC. Amino acid sequence: CASSLDSGTTYEQYF.

The chain carries TRBV6-2 or TRBV6-3 and TRBJ1-4; TRBD1 might be the D (5 bases). The CDR3 sequence is 15 residues long. Trimming removed 6 bases at V and 8 bases at J, with 19 bases between. Germline V gene data show CDR1 as MNHEY and CDR2 as SVGEGT. CDR3 sequence reads: CASSSGTGSGEKLFF. The CDR3 DNA is TGTGCCAGCAGCTCCGGGACGGGGTCTGGGGAAAAACTGTTTTTT.

This clonotype was picked up a small number of times. The rearrangement joins TRBV20-1 to TRBJ2-7, with TRBD1 matching 7 bases. V lost 0 bases, J lost 1 base, and 6 bases stayed unmatched. CDR3 length: 15 residues. Germline V gives CDR1 DFQATT, CDR2 SNEGSKA (reference sequence). The CDR3 reads CSAREGPGQSYEQYF. The DNA of the CDR3 is TGCAGTGCTAGAGAGGGGCCGGGACAGTCCTACGAGCAGTACTTC.

The chain uses TRBV4-2 and TRBJ2-1; D might be TRBD1 or TRBD2, each matching 7 bases. The CDR3 is 17 residues long. V was cut by 3 bases and J by 3 bases, with 18 bases left in between. Germline values: CDR1 LGHNA, CDR2 YNFKEQ. CDR3 in DNA: TGTGCCAGCAGCCAGTCCAGGGGGGGGGCCCGCTACAATGAGCAGTTCTTC. This codes for CASSQSRGGARYNEQFF.

The chain couples TRBV7-9 to TRBJ1-6; D not certain. The CDR3 covers 12 residues. From germline, CDR1 is SEHNR and CDR2 FQNEAQ (reference sequence). Trimming cost V 1 base and J 9 bases, with 4 bases left between them. CDR3 bases: TGTGCCAGCAGCTTAGGCTCTTCACCCCTCCACTTT. Translated: CASSLGSSPLHF.

The sample holds a few counts of this clonotype. This sequence joins TRBV20-1 and TRBJ2-7; D could derive from TRBD1 or TRBD2 (5 bases each). V was cut by 4 bases and J by 7 bases, with 17 bases left in between. The CDR3 spans 13 residues. Germline V CDR1 and CDR2: DFQATT, SNEGSKA (reference sequence). DNA of the CDR3: TGCAGTGCTACCAGGGCGGGCTTAGAGGAGCAGTACTTC. Translation gives CSATRAGLEEQYF.

The CDR3: CASSQNPGNQETQYF. The CDR3, as DNA: TGTGCCAGCAGCCAGAACCCAGGGAATCAAGAGACCCAGTACTTC. The rearrangement links TRBV7-7 to TRBJ2-5; weak D call: TRBD1 (5 bases). Germline V lookup: CDR1 SSHAT, CDR2 FNYEAQ (reference sequence). The CDR3 has 15 residues. V lost 5 bases and J 2 bases, leaving 15 bases between the germline ends.

About this clonotype itself: Mismatch with germline at one junction end may stem from a read error. The chain links TRBV6-5 to TRBJ2-4; TRBD1 matches 9 bases. CDR1 and CDR2 (germline): MNHEY, SVGAGI. CDR3 length: 15 residues. As DNA, the CDR3 is TGCGCCAGCAGTTATTCAGGACAGGGGAACTTGGAGCAGTACTTC. It translates to CASSYSGQGNLEQYF.

V gene TRBV9 combines with J gene TRBJ2-1; TRBD2 matches at 11 bases. V lost 4 bases to trimming and J lost 4 bases; unmatched junction nucleotides: 4. CDR3 length equals 15 residues. Germline assignment: CDR1 SGDLS and CDR2 YYNGEE. For the CDR3, the DNA is TGTGCCAGCAGCACGAGACTAGCGGGGTACAATGAGCAGTTCTTC. Its translation: CASSTRLAGYNEQFF.

In this sample, this clonotype turned up a few times. V usage is TRBV6-2 or TRBV6-3 and J usage is TRBJ2-5; 9 nucleotides agree with TRBD1. The J call is doubtful: the DNA matches TRBJ2-7 better. In germline, CDR1 is MNHEY, CDR2 SVGEGT. The CDR3 totals 16 residues. CDR3 coding DNA: TGTGCCAGCAGTTACTCTTTCGGACAGGGGTCGAACGAGCAGTACTTC. Encoded protein: CASSYSFGQGSNEQYF.

This clonotype was seen more than once but under ten times. The chain has TRBV2 and TRBJ2-7; D not certain. V dropped 4 bases and J dropped 5 bases, with 21 bases sitting between them. This CDR3 has 16 amino acids. Per germline, CDR1 SNHLY and CDR2 FYNNEI. The CDR3 DNA follows: TGTGCCAGCAGTGGTCGTGGAAGGCCCGGTCTCCACGAGCAGTACTTC. Protein product: CASSGRGRPGLHEQYF. Complete variable domain (other parts from reference TRBV2 and TRBJ2-7): EPEVTQTPSHQVTQMGQEVILRCVPISNHLYFYWYRQILGQKVEFLVSFYNNEISEKSEIFDDQFSVERPDGSNFTLKIRSTKLEDSAMYFCASSGRGRPGLHEQYFGPGTRLTVT.

The rearrangement links TRBV3-1 to TRBJ2-2; D not certain. The germline V gene has CDR1 LGHDT and CDR2 YNNKEL (reference sequence). This CDR3 contains 14 residues. The V end lost 0 bases, the J end lost 6 bases, and 8 bases lay between the germline ends. The CDR3 DNA reads TGTGCCAGCAGCCAAGATGCGGTGTCCGGGGAGCTGTTTTTT. Residues: CASSQDAVSGELFF.

The chain links TRBV5-1 to TRBJ2-1, with 11 bases matching TRBD2. Matching the DNA end better, TRBJ2-7 makes the J call doubtful. From germline, CDR1 is SGHRS and CDR2 YFSETQ. This CDR3 is 16 amino acids long. The chain's CDR3 is CASSSPSGGPYNEQYF. The DNA of the CDR3 is TGCGCCAGCAGCTCCCCTAGCGGGGGGCCCTACAATGAGCAGTACTTC.

The chain couples TRBV9 to TRBJ2-6, with TRBD2 identical over 9 bases. V shed 0 bases, J shed 0 bases, and the junction held 4 bases outside the gene matches. Germline V lookup: CDR1 SGDLS, CDR2 YYNGEE. This CDR3 region has 18 residues. Here the CDR3 reads CASSVASGASSGANVLTF. The CDR3 nucleotides read TGTGCCAGCAGCGTAGCTAGCGGGGCCTCCTCTGGGGCCAACGTCCTGACTTTC.

The rearrangement joins TRBV6-2 or TRBV6-3 to TRBJ2-7; 11 bases are a match to TRBD2. V lost 0 bases to trimming and J lost 0 bases; unmatched junction nucleotides: 1. Germline-derived CDR1 and CDR2 are MNHEY and SVGEGT. The length of the CDR3 is 16 residues. In DNA, the CDR3 is TGTGCCAGCAGTTACTCGGGACTAGCGGCCTCCTACGAGCAGTACTTC. Its translation is CASSYSGLAASYEQYF.

DNA for the CDR3: TGTGCCAGCAGTTTGGTAGAGAACACTGAAGCTTTCTTT. Protein sequence: CASSLVENTEAFF. J is TRBJ1-1 and V is TRBV11-2, with D unclear. CDR3 length: 13 amino acids. The V gene's germline CDR1 is SGHAT and CDR2 FQNNGV. Trimming removed 6 bases from V and 1 base from J, with 9 bases in between.

The chain recombines TRBV20-1 with TRBJ2-1; D ambiguous. Germline CDR1 DFQATT, CDR2 SNEGSKA (reference sequence). V lost 3 bases and J 1 base, leaving 10 bases between the germline ends. The length of the CDR3 is 14 residues. The CDR3 loop is CSASQQSSYNEQFF. CDR3 coding DNA: TGCAGTGCTAGTCAACAATCATCCTACAATGAGCAGTTCTTC.

The V gene is TRBV7-8, the J gene TRBJ2-3, with a tentative D call TRBD1 (6 bases). Germline CDR1 and CDR2: SGHVS and FQNEAQ. CDR3 size: 11 residues. The V end lost 8 bases, the J end lost 12 bases, and 15 bases lay between the germline ends. The CDR3 DNA follows: TGTGCCAGCGGCTCAGGGGCCCGCCAGTATTTT. Protein: CASGSGARQYF.

The V gene is TRBV20-1, the J gene TRBJ2-7, with D tentatively TRBD2 (5 bases). The CDR3 is made up of 11 amino acids. CDR1 DFQATT and CDR2 SNEGSKA come from the germline V gene (reference sequence). V was shortened by 4 bases and J by 4 bases, with 8 bases between the two germline ends. The CDR3 DNA reads as TGCAGTGCTACCGGACTTTACGAGCAGTACTTC. Translating it yields CSATGLYEQYF.